This section outlines one T cell receptor beta chain sequence together with its context. Its antigen is as yet unknown. CDR1 and CDR2 (germline): LNHDA, SQIVND (reference sequence). Trimming removed 5 bases from V and 4 bases from J; junction bases left unmatched: 5. The CDR3 totals 15 residues. Some clones are missing from TCRdb's copy, which holds only in-frame ones; the method was immunoSEQ multiplex PCR. Here the sample spans 95,000 to 100,000 clones, around 72% being singletons. The data were taken from a study of fetal regulatory T cell absence and autoimmunity. Study summary: Exocrine pancreas autoimmunity occurred in IPEX patients lacking clinical diabetes. Study outcomes and limitations: The oligoclonal enrichment was interpreted as supporting antigen-driven pancreatic autoimmunity before birth in IPEX syndrome. Broadly similar TRB gene family usage was seen in pancreas and cord blood. Some top pancreas TCR clones were over 80-fold enriched versus cord blood.

The rearrangement joins TRBV19 to TRBJ1-6, with 7 bases fitting TRBD1. The sequence was obtained from a male donor with IPEX syndrome. The sequenced material came from pancreas tissue. CDR3 protein: CASSPRTGYNSPLHF. The CDR3 DNA reads TGTGCCAGTAGTCCCAGGACAGGTTATAATTCACCCCTCCACTTT.